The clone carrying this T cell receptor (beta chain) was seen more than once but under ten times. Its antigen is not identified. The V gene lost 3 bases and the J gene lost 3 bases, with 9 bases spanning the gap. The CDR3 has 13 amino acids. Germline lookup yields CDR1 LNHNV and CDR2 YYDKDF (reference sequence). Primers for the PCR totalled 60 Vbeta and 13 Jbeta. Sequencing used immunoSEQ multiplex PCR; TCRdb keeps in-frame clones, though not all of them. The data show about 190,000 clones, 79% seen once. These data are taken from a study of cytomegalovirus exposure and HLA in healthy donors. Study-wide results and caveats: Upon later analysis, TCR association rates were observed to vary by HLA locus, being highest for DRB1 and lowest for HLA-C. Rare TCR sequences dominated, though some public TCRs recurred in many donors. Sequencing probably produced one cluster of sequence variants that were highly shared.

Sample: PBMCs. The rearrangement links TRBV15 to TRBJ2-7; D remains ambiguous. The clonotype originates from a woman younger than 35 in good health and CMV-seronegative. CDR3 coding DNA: TGTGCCACCAGCAGTAACAGCTACTACGAGCAGTACTTC. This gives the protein CATSSNSYYEQYF.